The 11 T cell receptor beta chains in this list originate from one sample, sequenced in a study of T cells after yellow fever vaccination. TCRdb passed the 5' RACE reads through MiXCR, listing each CDR3 protein once. Here the sample spans 300,000 or so distinct CDR3 sequences, 8.1% being singletons. Source: PBMCs, taken roughly 46 days after the first yellow fever vaccination. These receptors came from a man in his late teens or twenties who received the YFV17D yellow fever vaccine.

A few counts support this clonotype. This chain links TRBV5-4 with TRBJ2-3, with 7 bases that match TRBD2. Unmatched junction bases numbered 12, after V lost 2 bases and J lost 3 bases. The CDR3 length is 17 residues. From germline, CDR1 is SGHNT and CDR2 YYREEE (reference sequence). The CDR3 protein is CASSFIGGGGGTDTQYF. DNA for the CDR3: TGTGCCAGCAGCTTCATTGGCGGGGGTGGTGGGACAGATACGCAGTATTTT.

This clonotype was found a few times. V is TRBV7-2 and J is TRBJ1-5; 7 positions agree with TRBD1. Looked up from germline, CDR1 is SGHTA and CDR2 is FQGNSA. J was trimmed by 0 bases and V by 5 bases; bases with no gene match: 4. The CDR3 is 15 residues long. The CDR3 sequence: CASSKQGYSNQPQHF. The CDR3 DNA reads as TGTGCCAGCAGCAAACAGGGGTATAGCAATCAGCCCCAGCATTTT.

This sequence joins TRBV5-4 and TRBJ2-7, with 8 bases lining up with TRBD1. V lost 4 bases, J lost 5 bases, and 5 bases stayed unmatched. CDR3 length: 13 residues. Germline CDR1 is SGHNT and CDR2 is YYREEE (reference sequence). This CDR3 reads CASSLTGANEQYF. CDR3 DNA sequence: TGTGCCAGCAGCCTGACAGGGGCAAACGAGCAGTACTTC.

This clonotype turned up a few times. The chain joins TRBV7-7 to TRBJ2-5; perhaps TRBD2 as D (7 bases). The CDR3 is 16 amino acids. Trimming took off 2 bases at V and 5 bases at J, with 18 bases between the two ends. Per germline, CDR1 SSHAT and CDR2 FNYEAQ (reference sequence). CDR3 DNA: TGTGCCAGCAGCTTATTATCTTTGGGGGGGCGTGAGACCCAGTACTTC. This encodes CASSLLSLGGRETQYF.

In its sample, this clonotype was seen a few times. CDR3 protein: CSARDRAGGSGQYF. The CDR3 DNA follows: TGCAGTGCTAGAGATCGTGCGGGGGGATCGGGGCAGTATTTT. The rearrangement joins TRBV20-1 to TRBJ2-3, with 8 positions matching TRBD2. This CDR3 contains 14 residues. The germline gives CDR1 DFQATT, CDR2 SNEGSKA (reference sequence). With 0 bases clipped from V and 11 bases from J, the junction kept 10 bases outside the gene matches.

J is TRBJ1-2 and V is TRBV5-1; tentatively, D is TRBD1 (5 bases). The V end was cut by 0 bases, the J end by 8 bases, with 17 bases between. The CDR3 spans 15 residues. The germline gives CDR1 SGHRS, CDR2 YFSETQ. For the CDR3, the DNA is TGCGCCAGCAGCTTGGCCGGTAGAGGGGCCGAGGGCTACACCTTC. The encoded protein is CASSLAGRGAEGYTF.

The rearrangement links TRBV4-1 to TRBJ2-1, with D perhaps being TRBD1 or TRBD2 (5 bases each). V gave up 2 bases and J gave up 7 bases, with 12 bases separating them. The germline gives CDR1 MGHRA, CDR2 YSYEKL. The CDR3 consists of 14 residues. CDR3 residues: CASSQRGPQNEQFF. The CDR3 bases are TGCGCCAGCAGCCAACGGGGACCCCAAAATGAGCAGTTCTTC.

This clonotype was seen more than once but under ten times. This chain connects TRBV6-5 to TRBJ1-6; D is uncertain. Germline V gene sequence: CDR1 MNHEY, CDR2 SVGAGI. The CDR3 extends over 17 amino acids. With 0 bases removed from V and 0 bases from J, the gap between germline ends came to 9 bases. CDR3 bases: TGTGCCAGCAGTTACTCGAGTACCGGCTCCTATAATTCACCCCTCCACTTT. Amino acids: CASSYSSTGSYNSPLHF.

This clonotype was found a few times. The V call is TRBV12-3 or TRBV12-4, the J call TRBJ1-5, with 7 bases lining up with TRBD1. Trimming removed 6 bases from V and 3 bases from J; junction bases left unmatched: 5. The CDR3 length is 14 residues. The CDR3 nucleotides read TGTGCCAGCAGAGACAGGGATTCCAATCAGCCCCAGCATTTT. Translating it yields CASRDRDSNQPQHF.

The V gene is TRBV6-1, the J gene TRBJ2-7; 8 nucleotides agree with TRBD2. V shed 6 bases and J 2 bases; nucleotides not matched to a gene: 9. CDR3 length equals 15 residues. Looked up from germline, CDR1 is MNHNS and CDR2 is SASEGT. The CDR3 here is CASSHPKRGTYEQYF. CDR3 nucleotides: TGTGCCAGCAGCCATCCGAAGCGGGGGACCTACGAGCAGTACTTC.

The gene calls are TRBV4-3 and TRBJ2-1, with TRBD1 matching over 8 bases. The germline V gene has CDR1 LGHNA and CDR2 YSLEER. The CDR3 is 15 amino acids. V was clipped by 1 base and J by 8 bases; unmatched bases: 7. In nucleotides, the CDR3 is TGCGCCAGCAGCCAAGTTTCGGACAGGGAAGATGAGCAGTTCTTC. Its translation is CASSQVSDREDEQFF.